The 22 T cell receptor beta chains given below trace back to one sample, sequenced in a study of cytomegalovirus exposure and HLA in healthy donors. PCR used 60 Vbeta primers and 13 Jbeta primers. Produced via immunoSEQ multiplex PCR; TCRdb's table is partial and in-frame only. The sample yields under 200,000 clones, roughly 80% seen once. What was sequenced was PBMCs. These receptors were obtained from a woman in her 40s in good health and CMV-seronegative.

J is TRBJ1-3 and V is TRBV7-9; perhaps TRBD1 as D (5 bases). This CDR3 is built from 15 residues. V gave up 5 bases and J gave up 0 bases, with 11 bases separating them. Germline V gives CDR1 SEHNR, CDR2 FQNEAQ (reference sequence). The CDR3 DNA reads TGTGCCAGCAGCAAGGACATTAGCTCTGGAAACACCATATATTTT. Protein product: CASSKDISSGNTIYF.

V usage is TRBV7-6 and J usage is TRBJ1-1; D gene uncertain. The germline V and J ends were trimmed by 4 bases and 5 bases, with 11 bases remaining between them. The germline V gene encodes CDR1 SGHVS and CDR2 FNYEAQ. The CDR3 runs 13 residues. In DNA form, the CDR3 reads TGTGCCAGCAGCTCGTACGCGAGGACTGAAGCTTTCTTT. It encodes CASSSYARTEAFF.

The rearrangement uses TRBV7-8 and TRBJ1-1; D unclear. The CDR3 length is 13 residues. Germline CDR1 and CDR2: SGHVS and FQNEAQ. V shed 4 bases and J shed 3 bases, with 9 bases lying between them. The CDR3 protein is CASSSQQHTEAFF. The CDR3 DNA reads as TGTGCCAGCAGCTCACAACAACACACTGAAGCTTTCTTT. Complete variable domain (other parts from reference TRBV7-8 and TRBJ1-1): GAGVSQSPRYKVAKRGQDVALRCDPISGHVSLFWYQQALGQGPEFLTYFQNEAQLDKSGLPSDRFFAERPEGSVSTLKIQRTQQEDSAVYLCASSSQQHTEAFFGQGTRLTVV.

The chain joins TRBV9 to TRBJ1-2; 9 bases align to TRBD1. V shed 3 bases, J shed 3 bases, and the junction held 6 bases outside the gene matches. Germline V CDR1 and CDR2: SGDLS, YYNGEE. The CDR3 totals 15 residues. CDR3 residues: CASSEIQGADYGYTF. The DNA of the CDR3 is TGTGCCAGCAGCGAAATACAGGGGGCGGACTATGGCTACACCTTC.

The V call is TRBV13, the J call TRBJ2-5, with 12 bases fitting TRBD2. This CDR3 is built from 15 residues. After removal of 4 bases from V and 5 bases from J, the junction contained 5 bases not matched to a gene. Germline V gene sequence: CDR1 PRHDT, CDR2 FYEKMQ (reference sequence). CDR3 in DNA: TGTGCCAGCAGCTCTAGACTAGCGGGGGCGGAGACCCAGTACTTC. Residues: CASSSRLAGAETQYF. Filled out from reference TRBV13 and TRBJ2-5, the complete variable domain reads AAGVIQSPRHLIKEKRETATLKCYPIPRHDTVYWYQQGPGQDPQFLISFYEKMQSDKGSIPDRFSAQQFSDYHSELNMSSLELGDSALYFCASSSRLAGAETQYFGPGTRLLVL.

The chain couples TRBV7-9 to TRBJ2-4, with TRBD2 identical over 15 bases. The germline CDR1 and CDR2 sequences are SEHNR and FQNEAQ (reference sequence). The CDR3 has 17 residues. V was clipped by 5 bases and J by 5 bases; unmatched bases: 7. The CDR3 DNA follows: TGTGCCAGCAGCCCCCGGACTAGCGGGGGGGCCGAAAACATTCAGTACTTC. Its translation is CASSPRTSGGAENIQYF. Full variable domain (outside the CDR3, taken from reference TRBV7-9 and TRBJ2-4): DTGVSQNPRHKITKRGQNVTFRCDPISEHNRLYWYRQTLGQGPEFLTYFQNEAQLEKSRLLSDRFSAERPKGSFSTLEIQRTEQGDSAMYLCASSPRTSGGAENIQYFGAGTRLSVL.

The rearrangement uses TRBV7-6 and TRBJ2-7, with a weak D call TRBD2 (6 bases). The CDR3 totals 14 residues. Germline CDR1 reads SGHVS; CDR2 reads FNYEAQ. V was trimmed by 2 bases and J by 6 bases, leaving 14 bases between them. The CDR3 DNA reads as TGTGCCAGCAGCTTACGGGGGAGCGGTCTCGAGCAGTACTTC. Its protein product is CASSLRGSGLEQYF. Using reference TRBV7-6 and TRBJ2-7 for the parts outside the CDR3, the full variable domain is GAGVSQSPRYKVTKRGQDVALRCDPISGHVSLYWYRQALGQGPEFLTYFNYEAQQDKSGLPNDRFSAERPEGSISTLTIQRTEQRDSAMYRCASSLRGSGLEQYFGPGTRLTVT.

The chain uses TRBV2 and TRBJ1-1; D is perhaps TRBD1 (6 bases). The CDR3 consists of 13 residues. Trimming pared 9 bases from V and 2 bases from J, leaving 13 bases between. Germline values: CDR1 SNHLY, CDR2 FYNNEI. CDR3 DNA sequence: TGTGCCAGGAGACAGGAGCTTAACACTGAAGCTTTCTTT. It codes for CARRQELNTEAFF.

V gene TRBV27 combines with J gene TRBJ1-1, with 7 bases that match TRBD1. The ends lost 5 bases at V and 5 bases at J; junction bases unmatched: 8. The CDR3 length is 14 residues. CDR1 is MNHEY and CDR2 is SMNVEV in the germline V gene (reference sequence). DNA of the CDR3: TGTGCCAGCAGTACCCGGACAGGACGTACTGAAGCTTTCTTT. The encoded protein is CASSTRTGRTEAFF.

This clone occurred a few times. J is TRBJ2-2 and V is TRBV7-3; 10 positions agree with TRBD2. The CDR3 totals 17 residues. Trimming cost V 4 bases and J 7 bases; bases outside gene matches: 12. Per germline, CDR1 SGHTA and CDR2 FQGTGA. The CDR3 sequence is CASSSNLAGARRGELFF. Here the CDR3 DNA reads TGTGCCAGCAGCTCCAACCTAGCGGGGGCGCGTCGCGGGGAGCTGTTTTTT.

This clone was observed once. V is TRBV6-1 and J is TRBJ1-2; tentative D call: TRBD1 (6 bases). CDR1 MNHNS and CDR2 SASEGT come from the germline V gene. Trimming removed 3 bases at V and 1 base at J, with 12 bases between. The CDR3 contains 15 residues. The CDR3 sequence is CASSERQVFNYGYTF. Written as DNA, the CDR3 is TGTGCCAGCAGTGAGAGACAGGTTTTTAACTATGGCTACACCTTC.

The chain couples TRBV2 to TRBJ1-6, with 7 positions matching TRBD1. The trim removed 4 bases at V and 0 bases at J, leaving 3 bases unmatched. Germline CDR1 is SNHLY and CDR2 is FYNNEI. The CDR3 contains 16 residues. Here the CDR3 DNA reads TGTGCCAGCAGTGGTTGGGACAGCTCCTATAATTCACCCCTCCACTTT. It specifies CASSGWDSSYNSPLHF.

The chain couples TRBV5-1 to TRBJ1-3, with unresolved D. The CDR3 consists of 17 residues. Germline V gene sequence: CDR1 SGHRS, CDR2 YFSETQ. Trimming removed 0 bases at V and 0 bases at J, with 13 bases between. DNA for the CDR3: TGCGCCAGCAGCTTGGCGGTCGGCGGGCCCTCTGGAAACACCATATATTTT. Protein sequence: CASSLAVGGPSGNTIYF.

In this sample, this clone turned up once. This chain links TRBV13 with TRBJ2-7, with TRBD2 as a possible D gene (6 bases). V shed 5 bases and J shed 2 bases, with 16 bases lying between them. The CDR3 extends over 15 amino acids. CDR1 is PRHDT and CDR2 is FYEKMQ in the germline V gene (reference sequence). CDR3 protein: CASSPIRGLTYEQYF. In DNA form, the CDR3 reads TGTGCCAGCAGCCCCATCCGGGGACTTACCTACGAGCAGTACTTC.

This chain joins TRBV11-2 and TRBJ1-2; TRBD1 matches 7 bases. J lost 2 bases, V lost 5 bases, and 8 bases had no gene match. Germline V gene data show CDR1 as SGHAT and CDR2 as FQNNGV. This CDR3 is 15 amino acids long. The CDR3 spells CASSRWTGGNYGYTF. The DNA for the CDR3 is TGTGCCAGCAGCCGTTGGACAGGAGGGAACTATGGCTACACCTTC. The full variable domain, in which reference TRBV11-2 and TRBJ1-2 provide the parts outside the CDR3, is EAGVAQSPRYKIIEKRQSVAFWCNPISGHATLYWYQQILGQGPKLLIQFQNNGVVDDSQLPKDRFSAERLKGVDSTLKIQPAKLEDSAVYLCASSRWTGGNYGYTFGSGTRLTVV.

The rearrangement uses TRBV6-5 and TRBJ1-1; D unclear. Germline CDR1 MNHEY, CDR2 SVGAGI. This CDR3 has 12 amino acids. V was clipped by 11 bases and J by 1 base, with 11 bases between them. Written as DNA, the CDR3 is TGTGCCGGCATGTCAGGGAACACTGAAGCTTTCTTT. Translating it yields CAGMSGNTEAFF.

The rearrangement uses TRBV5-1 and TRBJ2-7; tentative D call: TRBD2 (7 bases). The CDR3 totals 15 residues. CDR1 is SGHRS, CDR2 YFSETQ, per germline. V gave up 4 bases and J gave up 3 bases, with 17 bases separating them. CDR3 sequence: CASSGGRGPYYEQYF. CDR3 DNA: TGCGCCAGCAGCGGGGGGCGGGGGCCTTACTACGAGCAGTACTTC.

The V gene is TRBV5-4, the J gene TRBJ1-2, with 10 nucleotides matching TRBD1. Germline CDR1 SGHNT, CDR2 YYREEE (reference sequence). The CDR3 loop spans 15 amino acids. Germline trimming cut 4 bases from V and 5 bases from J; bases unmatched to any gene: 8. In DNA form, the CDR3 reads TGTGCCAGCAGCAATAGACAGGGGGCAAGTTATGGCTACACCTTC. Residues: CASSNRQGASYGYTF. Based on the CDR3 plus reference TRBV5-4 and TRBJ1-2, the full variable domain is ETGVTQSPTHLIKTRGQQVTLRCSSQSGHNTVSWYQQALGQGPQFIFQYYREEENGRGNFPPRFSGLQFPNYSSELNVNALELDDSALYLCASSNRQGASYGYTFGSGTRLTVV.

The chain links TRBV18 to TRBJ1-4, with D possibly TRBD1 on 6 matching bases. The CDR3 is 12 residues long. Germline V gene lookup returns CDR1 KGHSH and CDR2 LQKENI. V dropped 6 bases and J dropped 11 bases, with 13 bases sitting between them. CDR3 sequence reads: CASSNRQGKLFF. The CDR3 coding sequence is TGTGCCAGCTCCAACAGGCAGGGGAAACTGTTTTTT.

In this sample, this clone turned up a few times. This chain links TRBV7-9 with TRBJ1-1, with 8 bases identical to TRBD1. Germline trimming cut 3 bases from V and 3 bases from J; bases unmatched to any gene: 6. The CDR3 contains 15 residues. Germline lookup yields CDR1 SEHNR and CDR2 FQNEAQ (reference sequence). The CDR3 nucleotides read TGTGCCAGCAGCTTGGCAGGGGGCTCAGACACTGAAGCTTTCTTT. Its translation: CASSLAGGSDTEAFF.

J is TRBJ1-4 and V is TRBV6-1, with TRBD1 matching 8 bases. The germline CDR1 and CDR2 sequences are MNHNS and SASEGT. This CDR3 region has 14 residues. The J segment lost 7 bases and the V segment lost 3 bases, leaving 4 bases of the junction unmatched. The CDR3 DNA reads as TGTGCCAGCAGTGAGGACAGGGTTGTTGAAAAACTGTTTTTT. Translation gives CASSEDRVVEKLFF.

This chain joins TRBV2 and TRBJ1-4; 7 nucleotides match TRBD1. Looked up from germline, CDR1 is SNHLY and CDR2 is FYNNEI. With V trimmed by 4 bases and J by 8 bases, 10 bases remained unmatched. The CDR3 is 15 amino acids. CDR3 nucleotides: TGTGCCAGCAGTGTAGTAAGGGGGCGGAGGGAAAAACTGTTTTTT. Protein: CASSVVRGRREKLFF.